This T cell receptor (beta chain) originates from a study of cytomegalovirus exposure and HLA in healthy donors. Overall study results and limits: Presence/absence analyses treated sequencing depth as roughly uniform across donors. With later analysis, a missense DCLRE1C variant became linked to TCR beta V- and J-gene trimming. A later analysis appeared to link common viral pathogens to several of the most significant clusters.

The PCR used 60 Vbeta and 13 Jbeta primers. Some clones are missing from TCRdb's copy, which holds only in-frame ones; the method was immunoSEQ multiplex PCR. The sample shows about 140,000 clones, about 80% of them seen only once. When sampled, the donors appeared nominally healthy, though they likely had unrecorded immune exposures. The J segment lost 0 bases and the V segment lost 3 bases, leaving 6 bases of the junction unmatched. The germline gives CDR1 MNHEY, CDR2 SMNVEV (reference sequence). The CDR3 loop spans 16 amino acids. This clone was counted once. Its antigen is currently unknown. The specimen was PBMCs. The V and J genes are TRBV27 and TRBJ2-7; 9 nucleotides line up with TRBD2. This TCR derives from a woman aged 60-70 years in good health and CMV-seropositive. The CDR3 nucleotides read TGTGCCAGCAGTTTGCAGGCTAGCGGGGTCTCCTACGAGCAGTACTTC. Translated, it gives CASSLQASGVSYEQYF.